This TCR beta chain appears in the sequencing data of a study of T cells in Graves' hyperthyroidism and ophthalmopathy. Whole-study findings and limits: Within blood appeared most thyroid clonotypes that had expanded above 0.001. Classification by a 13 V-J model distinguished ophthalmopathy from stable hyperthyroidism.

RNA transcripts provided the source from which TCR beta CDR3 regions were amplified. The HTBI primer set served for first-round RT-PCR of the TCR CDR3. TCRdb re-analysed the multiplex PCR reads in MiXCR, keeping a single row per CDR3 protein. The sample has approximately 330,000 distinct CDR3 sequences, roughly 15% seen once; the top ten hold 30% to 40%. This clonotype was observed a few times. The antigen is undetermined. This CDR3 is 14 amino acids long. V gave up 5 bases and J gave up 7 bases; unmatched junction bases: 5. CDR1 and CDR2 (germline): MNHNS, SASEGT. Sequenced input: blood. This clonotype was sampled from a woman in her thirties or forties with Graves' ophthalmopathy. The chain carries TRBV6-1 and TRBJ2-1; 10 bases map to TRBD1. The CDR3 nucleotides are TGTGCCAGCAGTCGAAGACAGGGGGCTAATGAGCAGTTCTTC. This codes for CASSRRQGANEQFF.